One sample yielded the 32 T cell receptor beta chains listed below, sequenced in a study of PD-1 blockade in classical Hodgkin lymphoma. Time point specified: cycle 4 day 1 (C4D1), after five to seven weeks of nivolumab. No patient escaped relapse after autologous stem cell transplantation, and brentuximab vedotin exposure varied. Thawed PBMCs underwent magnetic negative selection to yield purified CD4+ T cells. Assay used: immunoSEQ multiplex PCR; TCRdb lists only in-frame clones, some missing. The data contain 25,000 to 30,000 clones, roughly 80% of them singletons. The sequenced sample was CD4+ T cells from blood, obtained before the fourth cycle of nivolumab. The receptors derive from a human donor with classical Hodgkin lymphoma.

The chain joins TRBV18 to TRBJ2-5; D is undetermined. The germline V and J ends were trimmed by 6 bases and 5 bases, with 13 bases remaining between them. The germline gives CDR1 KGHSH, CDR2 LQKENI. CDR3 length: 13 amino acids. As DNA, the CDR3 is TGTGCCAGCTCCAGGCAAAGTACGGAGACCCAGTACTTC. Translated, it gives CASSRQSTETQYF.

This chain joins TRBV4-3 and TRBJ1-2, with TRBD1 matching 7 bases. In germline, CDR1 is LGHNA, CDR2 YSLEER. CDR3 size: 14 residues. J was trimmed by 2 bases and V by 0 bases; bases with no gene match: 0. CDR3 nucleotides: TGCGCCAGCAGCCAAGAACAGGGGAACTATGGCTACACCTTC. Residues: CASSQEQGNYGYTF.

This sequence joins TRBV27 and TRBJ2-2, with D perhaps TRBD1 or TRBD2 (5 bases each). The CDR3 is 15 residues long. Trimming cost V 3 bases and J 3 bases, with 11 bases left between them. Per the germline V gene, CDR1 is MNHEY and CDR2 is SMNVEV (reference sequence). CDR3 DNA: TGTGCCAGCAGTTTTTGGGGGTCAGACACCGGGGAGCTGTTTTTT. Its translation is CASSFWGSDTGELFF.

This chain joins TRBV2 and TRBJ1-5; 7 bases agree with TRBD1. The CDR3 is 14 residues long. V trimming: 7 bases; J trimming: 4 bases; junction bases outside the gene matches: 7. The germline gives CDR1 SNHLY, CDR2 FYNNEI. As DNA, the CDR3 is TGTGCCAGCACCCCGGGACAGATGAATCAGCCCCAGCATTTT. The encoded protein is CASTPGQMNQPQHF.

There are a few counts of this clone. J is TRBJ2-1 and V is TRBV9, with TRBD2 identical over 9 bases. CDR1 is SGDLS and CDR2 is YYNGEE in the germline V gene. V gave up 0 bases and J gave up 7 bases; unmatched junction bases: 8. This CDR3 spans 16 amino acids. The CDR3 loop is CASSVAPSGGMNEQFF. CDR3 nucleotide sequence: TGTGCCAGCAGCGTAGCTCCCAGCGGGGGGATGAATGAGCAGTTCTTC.

The chain has TRBV5-4 and TRBJ2-1; 7 bases line up with TRBD1. The germline V gene encodes CDR1 SGHNT and CDR2 YYREEE (reference sequence). This CDR3 has 15 amino acids. Trimming cost V 2 bases and J 5 bases; bases outside gene matches: 7. The DNA of the CDR3 is TGTGCCAGCAGCTTACTAGGGACAGTCGACAATGAGCAGTTCTTC. The encoded protein is CASSLLGTVDNEQFF.

The chain uses TRBV27 and TRBJ2-1; 9 positions agree with TRBD1. From germline, CDR1 is MNHEY and CDR2 SMNVEV (reference sequence). V lost 3 bases, J lost 0 bases, and 12 bases stayed unmatched. This CDR3 region has 19 residues. The CDR3 is CASSFQPFPGQGSYNEQFF. CDR3 coding DNA: TGTGCCAGCAGTTTTCAACCTTTCCCGGGACAGGGCTCCTACAATGAGCAGTTCTTC.

The rearrangement links TRBV20-1 to TRBJ2-3; no reliable D call. Germline CDR1 and CDR2: DFQATT and SNEGSKA (reference sequence). V gave up 6 bases and J gave up 4 bases, with 8 bases separating them. CDR3 length: 11 residues. CDR3 nucleotide sequence: TGCAGTGCAGCTAGATCAGATACGCAGTATTTT. Encoded protein: CSAARSDTQYF.

The CDR3 nucleotides read TGTGCCATCAGTGGAACAGAACAAGAGACCCAGTACTTC. This sequence encodes CAISGTEQETQYF. The rearrangement joins TRBV10-3 to TRBJ2-5; D remains unclear. CDR1 and CDR2 (germline): ENHRY, SYGVKD. V was cut by 4 bases and J by 2 bases, with 8 bases left in between. This CDR3 region has 13 residues.

The chain carries TRBV7-2 and TRBJ1-5; TRBD1 is a possible D gene (6 bases). V was cut by 7 bases and J by 7 bases, with 20 bases left in between. CDR1 and CDR2 (germline): SGHTA, FQGNSA. This CDR3 is built from 15 residues. Here the CDR3 reads CASNVGGGLEQPQHF. The CDR3 coding sequence is TGTGCCAGCAACGTGGGGGGCGGATTGGAACAGCCCCAGCATTTT.

This clone was observed a handful of times. The chain links TRBV28 to TRBJ1-5; D perhaps matches TRBD1 (6 bases). This CDR3 is built from 15 residues. Germline loops: CDR1 MDHEN, CDR2 SYDVKM. The ends were cut back, 3 bases at V and 9 bases at J, with 18 bases in the middle. The CDR3 spells CASSLGAQDYRPQHF. CDR3 bases: TGTGCCAGCAGTTTGGGGGCTCAGGACTATCGGCCCCAGCATTTT.

To note about this clone: The limits of the CDR3 on the DNA are not certain, so only TCRdb's listed CDR3 is given. The chain uses TRBV27 and TRBJ2-1; TRBD2 is the table's D call and was not checked against the DNA. Germline V CDR1 and CDR2: MNHEY, SMNVEV (reference sequence). A total of 15 residues make up the CDR3, ends included. The chain's CDR3 is CASSLDVAGGTERFF.

V is TRBV5-6 and J is TRBJ1-4; no firm D call. Trimming stripped 5 bases from V and 8 bases from J, with 13 bases between. CDR1 is SGHDT, CDR2 YYEEEE, per germline. The CDR3 length is 13 residues. The DNA for the CDR3 is TGTGCCAGCAGTGTGGGTGTCGAGGAAAAACTGTTTTTT. This translates into CASSVGVEEKLFF. Looking up the rest from reference TRBV5-6 and TRBJ1-4 gives the full variable domain: DAGVTQSPTHLIKTRGQQVTLRCSPKSGHDTVSWYQQALGQGPQFIFQYYEEEERQRGNFPDRFSGHQFPNYSSELNVNALLLGDSALYLCASSVGVEEKLFFGSGTQLSVL.

This sequence joins TRBV30 and TRBJ2-7, with D uncertain. The CDR3 sequence is 11 residues long. CDR1 is GTSNPN and CDR2 is SVGIG in the germline V gene (reference sequence). V gave up 0 bases and J gave up 3 bases, with 3 bases separating them. The CDR3 coding sequence is TGTGCCTGGAGTGTTCTCTACGAGCAGTACTTC. Translation: CAWSVLYEQYF.

The rearrangement uses TRBV7-2 and TRBJ2-2; the match to TRBD1 covers 8 bases. J lost 6 bases, V lost 2 bases, and 8 bases had no gene match. There are 16 residues in the CDR3. CDR1 and CDR2 (germline): SGHTA, FQGNSA. CDR3: CASSLNGQGIPGELFF. In nucleotides, the CDR3 is TGTGCCAGCAGCTTAAACGGACAGGGTATCCCCGGGGAGCTGTTTTTT.

The chain combines TRBV2 with TRBJ1-5, with a weak D call TRBD1 (5 bases). The germline V gene encodes CDR1 SNHLY and CDR2 FYNNEI. The CDR3 sequence is 15 residues long. Trimming cost V 7 bases and J 0 bases, with 13 bases left between them. CDR3: CASTWGENSNQPQHF. The CDR3 DNA reads as TGTGCCAGCACCTGGGGGGAGAATAGCAATCAGCCCCAGCATTTT.

This sequence joins TRBV6-5 and TRBJ1-1; a possible D gene is TRBD1 (6 bases). Per germline, CDR1 MNHEY and CDR2 SVGAGI. This CDR3 is 14 amino acids long. V was shortened by 0 bases and J by 7 bases, with 12 bases between the two germline ends. The CDR3 DNA sequence: TGTGCCAGCAGTTACTCGGGGGGCTGGGGTGAAGCTTTCTTT. Translated, it gives CASSYSGGWGEAFF.

The chain has TRBV6-5 and TRBJ2-4; 9 bases map to TRBD1. This CDR3 contains 15 residues. The junction had 7 bases not matched to a gene; V was cut back by 4 bases and J by 6 bases. CDR1 and CDR2 (germline): MNHEY, SVGAGI. The CDR3 nucleotides read TGTGCCAGCAGTTCGCTACAGGGGGCCGGAAACATTCAGTACTTC. Translated: CASSSLQGAGNIQYF.

This rearrangement joins TRBV18 to TRBJ2-5; D is ambiguous. The CDR3 has 12 amino acids. In germline, CDR1 is KGHSH, CDR2 LQKENI. Trimming left V 4 bases short and J 2 bases short, with 5 bases between. CDR3 DNA sequence: TGTGCCAGCTCACGGCTTCAAGAGACCCAGTACTTC. Residues: CASSRLQETQYF.

The gene calls are TRBV6-7 and TRBJ1-2, with D possibly TRBD1 on 6 matching bases. TRBV6-7 is given ORF status, its function remaining uncertain. V lost 2 bases and J lost 4, with 14 bases in between. CDR3 size: 15 residues. This chain's CDR3 is CASSYVSGRGYGYTF. The CDR3 nucleotides are TGTGCCAGCAGTTACGTCTCGGGCAGGGGCTATGGCTACACCTTC.

The chain uses TRBV18 and TRBJ1-4; 8 bases line up with TRBD1. The junction had 14 bases not matched to a gene; V was cut back by 2 bases and J by 6 bases. CDR3 size: 18 residues. Per the germline V gene, CDR1 is KGHSH and CDR2 is LQKENI. This chain's CDR3 is CASSPIRRQGYTDEKLFF. CDR3 in DNA: TGTGCCAGCTCACCAATTCGACGACAGGGGTACACGGATGAAAAACTGTTTTTT.

The chain uses TRBV6-5 and TRBJ2-2, with 8 bases aligning to TRBD2. V trimming: 6 bases; J trimming: 0 bases; junction bases outside the gene matches: 3. Germline assignment: CDR1 MNHEY and CDR2 SVGAGI. This CDR3 contains 15 residues. In DNA form, the CDR3 reads TGTGCCAGCAGCCGGACTAGCACGAACACCGGGGAGCTGTTTTTT. Amino acid sequence: CASSRTSTNTGELFF.

This chain links TRBV5-1 with TRBJ1-2; 9 bases align to TRBD1. Trimming cost V 0 bases and J 4 bases; bases outside gene matches: 10. The CDR3 loop spans 17 amino acids. Per germline, CDR1 SGHRS and CDR2 YFSETQ. The CDR3 here is CASSLAPPGQGSYGYTF. CDR3 nucleotide sequence: TGCGCCAGCAGCTTGGCTCCCCCGGGACAGGGCAGCTATGGCTACACCTTC.

J is TRBJ2-3 and V is TRBV11-3; 9 nucleotides align to TRBD1. Germline lookup yields CDR1 SGHNT and CDR2 YENEEA. V lost 5 bases to trimming and J lost 4 bases; unmatched junction nucleotides: 1. The CDR3 has 13 residues. In DNA, the CDR3 is TGTGCCAGCAGCCGACAGGGGGCAGATACGCAGTATTTT. This codes for CASSRQGADTQYF.

The CDR3 DNA is TGTGCCAGTAGTATCCGGGACAGGGCGATCTCTGGAAACACCATATATTTT. Its translation: CASSIRDRAISGNTIYF. The chain joins TRBV19 to TRBJ1-3; 9 bases are shared with TRBD1. The CDR3 has 17 amino acids. Germline CDR1 is LNHDA and CDR2 is SQIVND (reference sequence). The V and J ends lost 3 bases and 0 bases, in that order; junction bases with no gene match: 6.

The chain carries TRBV7-6 and TRBJ2-3; D is perhaps TRBD2 (6 bases). Germline V gene sequence: CDR1 SGHVS, CDR2 FNYEAQ. V lost 5 bases, J lost 0 bases, and 12 bases lay in between. This CDR3 spans 15 amino acids. CDR3 protein: CASSIRRESTDTQYF. The CDR3 DNA is TGTGCCAGCAGCATCAGGCGGGAAAGCACAGATACGCAGTATTTT.

V and J are TRBV19 and TRBJ1-5; the D gene is possibly TRBD1 (6 bases). CDR1 LNHDA and CDR2 SQIVND come from the germline V gene (reference sequence). Trimming took off 3 bases at V and 1 base at J, with 16 bases between the two ends. This CDR3 has 17 amino acids. CDR3 sequence reads: CASSMALRTASNQPQHF. In DNA form, the CDR3 reads TGTGCCAGTAGTATGGCCCTTCGGACAGCAAGCAATCAGCCCCAGCATTTT. The whole variable domain, filled in from reference TRBV19 and TRBJ1-5, reads DGGITQSPKYLFRKEGQNVTLSCEQNLNHDAMYWYRQDPGQGLRLIYYSQIVNDFQKGDIAEGYSVSREKKESFPLTVTSAQKNPTAFYLCASSMALRTASNQPQHFGDGTRLSIL.

This clone was recorded only once. This sequence joins TRBV2 and TRBJ1-4; 8 bases fit TRBD1. V lost 1 base to trimming and J lost 8 bases; unmatched junction nucleotides: 3. The CDR3 contains 14 residues. CDR1 SNHLY and CDR2 FYNNEI come from the germline V gene. In nucleotides, the CDR3 is TGTGCCAGCAGTGAAGAACAGGGGGGAGAAAAACTGTTTTTT. Its protein is CASSEEQGGEKLFF.

This clone was recorded only once. This chain joins TRBV28 and TRBJ2-7; possible D gene TRBD2, 5 bases. Trimming cost V 4 bases and J 0 bases, with 10 bases left between them. CDR1 and CDR2 (germline): MDHEN, SYDVKM. The CDR3 extends over 14 amino acids. CDR3 amino acids: CASSSPGLSYEQYF. The CDR3 DNA sequence: TGTGCCAGCAGTTCGCCCGGACTCTCCTACGAGCAGTACTTC.

The chain employs TRBV10-3 and TRBJ2-6; the D is unclear. Trimming shortened V by 3 bases and J by 4 bases, and 4 bases separated the two germline ends. Per the germline V gene, CDR1 is ENHRY and CDR2 is SYGVKD. The CDR3 is 13 residues long. CDR3: CAISDTGANVLTF. The CDR3 DNA reads as TGTGCCATCAGTGATACCGGGGCCAACGTCCTGACTTTC.

This clone was seen a few times. The chain uses TRBV19 and TRBJ1-4, with 11 bases that match TRBD1. This CDR3 is built from 16 residues. V gave up 4 bases and J gave up 4 bases; unmatched junction bases: 5. Germline V gene lookup returns CDR1 LNHDA and CDR2 SQIVND (reference sequence). The CDR3 DNA is TGTGCCAGTAGTACCGGGACAGGGGGAGGTAATGAAAAACTGTTTTTT. Translating it yields CASSTGTGGGNEKLFF.

The chain uses TRBV6-5 and TRBJ1-4; D remains unclear. Germline CDR1 is MNHEY and CDR2 is SVGAGI. Trimming stripped 6 bases from V and 1 base from J, with 9 bases between. This CDR3 has 14 amino acids. DNA for the CDR3: TGTGCCAGCAGCCGAAGGGTAACTAATGAAAAACTGTTTTTT. This codes for CASSRRVTNEKLFF.